This T cell receptor beta chain was sequenced in a study of sequential checkpoint blockade in melanoma. This clone came up once. The assay was immunoSEQ multiplex PCR, and TCRdb's table has in-frame clones only and misses some. The data show tens of thousands of clones, just under 85% seen once. The CDR3 has 12 amino acids. V lost 2 bases and J lost 4, with 7 bases in between. CDR1 and CDR2 (germline): SGHNT, YYREEE (reference sequence). Treatment denoted: randomized to nivolumab then ipilimumab (arm A) or the reverse (arm B). The specimen was CD8+ T cells sorted from blood (inferred from file names), collected from a patient given nivolumab and ipilimumab in sequence. This TCR was recovered from a human donor with melanoma. The V call is TRBV5-4, the J call TRBJ2-7; tentatively, D is TRBD2 (5 bases). This CDR3 is CASSLSGYEQYF. CDR3 coding DNA: TGTGCCAGCAGCTTATCGGGATACGAGCAGTACTTC.